The rows below give T cell receptor beta chains drawn from one sample of a study of blood T cell repertoires in COVID-19. Generated by immunoSEQ multiplex PCR, the TCRdb table keeps only in-frame clones and is missing some. The sample yields under 85,000 clones, almost 85% seen once. Sequencing input: peripheral blood. These receptors all come from a human donor in a cohort sampled during active COVID-19. CDR3s include the opening cysteine and the closing phenylalanine or tryptophan. Fields, in order: V gene, J gene, D gene, clone size, CDR3 DNA, CDR3 protein. A D gene is named only where the DNA matches it firmly. Rows give clone size only sometimes, using once, few, many, or a class for an expanded clone.

>TRBV6-1|TRBJ1-4|.|few
TGTGCCAGCAGTGAAGCGGGGGCAGGGGTGACTAATGAAAAACTGTTTTTT
CASSEAGAGVTNEKLFF
>TRBV5-4|TRBJ1-2|.|.
TGTGCCAGCAGCCGGAGGGAGGGTGAAGGCTACACCTTC
CASSRREGEGYTF
>TRBV27|TRBJ2-5|.|once
TGTGCCAGCCGACCACAGACAGCGTACCAAGAGACCCAGTACTTC
CASRPQTAYQETQYF
>TRBV11-2|TRBJ2-7|TRBD2|.
TGTGCCAGCAGCCTAAACCCGGGACTAGCGGGGGAGCAGTACTTC
CASSLNPGLAGEQYF
>TRBV28|TRBJ1-1|.|.
TGTGCCAGCAGTTTCTTTAAATCTGGACAGAATGAAGCTTTCTTT
CASSFFKSGQNEAFF
>TRBV19|TRBJ2-7|.|.
TGTGCCAGTAGTCTACAGGGTAACCCCTACGAGCAGTACTTC
CASSLQGNPYEQYF
>TRBV3-1/TRBV3-2|TRBJ2-5|TRBD2|.
TGTGCCAGCAGCCGGGGGGGTCGGGAGACCCAGTACTTC
CASSRGGRETQYF
>TRBV4-1|TRBJ1-5|.|.
TGCGCCAGCAGCCAAGATCCGGATCAGCCCCAGCATTTT
CASSQDPDQPQHF
>TRBV3-1/TRBV3-2|TRBJ2-7|.|few
TGTGCCAGCAGCAACAGATACGAGCAGTACTTC
CASSNRYEQYF
>TRBV2|TRBJ2-1|TRBD2|.
TGTGCCAGCAGGCCAACTAGCGGTATTAACAATGAGCAGTTCTTC
CASRPTSGINNEQFF
>TRBV19|TRBJ1-5|TRBD1|.
TGTGCCAGTAGACCCCAGGGACAGGACAATCAGCCCCAGCATTTT
CASRPQGQDNQPQHF
>TRBV7-9|TRBJ2-3|.|.
TGTGCCAGCAGCCCCCGCGGTAGTTCAGATACGCAGTATTTT
CASSPRGSSDTQYF
>TRBV27|TRBJ1-4|.|.
TGTGCCAGCACTACAGGGCCCAATGAAAAACTGTTTTTT
CASTTGPNEKLFF